This TCR beta chain stems from a study of technical replicates of blood from four donors. Germline lookup yields CDR1 SGHTA and CDR2 FQGTGA. This CDR3 has 15 amino acids. V dropped 0 bases and J dropped 4 bases, with 10 bases sitting between them. Some clones are missing from TCRdb's copy, which holds only in-frame ones; the method was immunoSEQ multiplex PCR. Found here are 60,000 to 65,000 clones, approximately 83% of them singletons; the top ten hold 5.1%. This TCR came from a human donor in good health. Some clones in this sample may be carry-over from other donors' samples. Sequenced: PBMCs. This chain links TRBV7-3 with TRBJ2-1; D unresolved. The CDR3 coding sequence is TGTGCCAGCAGCTTAACGGCTGGTCGATACAATGAGCAGTTCTTC. Encoded protein: CASSLTAGRYNEQFF.